A selection of T cell receptor beta chains follows, all from one sample in a study of cytomegalovirus exposure and HLA in healthy donors. The data were produced by immunoSEQ multiplex PCR, yet TCRdb's version contains in-frame clones alone and is incomplete. The data show 100,000 to 150,000 clones, around 8.5% seen once. Sequenced input: PBMCs. The receptors come from a man aged 40-49 years in good health and CMV-seronegative. Both conserved end residues are part of each CDR3. The D gene is left open where the match is weak. A clone size is listed for some rows: how often the clone was seen (once, few, many), or a class if it is expanded.

d_gene,abundance,v_gene,j_gene,CDR3nt,CDR3aa
.,.,TRBV7-9,TRBJ2-7,TGTGCCAGCAGCCAAGGCGACAAGCCCTACGAGCAGTACTTC,CASSQGDKPYEQYF
TRBD2,.,TRBV6-5,TRBJ2-7,TGTGCCAGCAGACGTTCTAGCGGGGGGGCTTACGAGCAGTACTTC,CASRRSSGGAYEQYF
TRBD1,.,TRBV28,TRBJ2-1,TGTGCCAGCAGTCCCCCCCTCCGGACAGGGGGGAACAATGAGCAGTTCTTC,CASSPPLRTGGNNEQFF
TRBD2,few,TRBV15,TRBJ2-5,TGTGCCACCAGCCCGCGGACTAGCGGGGGCCACCAAGAGACCCAGTACTTC,CATSPRTSGGHQETQYF
TRBD2,.,TRBV29-1,TRBJ2-3,TGCAGCGCCGACACTAGCGGGGGGTTCACAGATACGCAGTATTTT,CSADTSGGFTDTQYF
TRBD1,few,TRBV9,TRBJ1-4,TGTGCCAGCAGCGTCGATTCGACAGGGGCCAATGAAAAACTGTTTTTT,CASSVDSTGANEKLFF
TRBD1,.,TRBV4-3,TRBJ2-7,TGCGCCAGCAGTCAGACAGGGAACGAGCAGTACTTC,CASSQTGNEQYF
TRBD1,.,TRBV2,TRBJ2-3,TGTGCCAGCAGAGGAGACAGGGGGCAAGATACGCAGTATTTT,CASRGDRGQDTQYF
.,few,TRBV7-6,TRBJ2-3,TGTGCCAGCAGCTCTCCGGGGAGCACAGATACGCAGTATTTT,CASSSPGSTDTQYF
TRBD1,.,TRBV6-1,TRBJ2-7,TGTGCCAGCAGTGAAGTGAGGGGGCATAGCGAGCGGTACTTC,CASSEVRGHSERYF
TRBD2,few,TRBV7-9,TRBJ2-1,TGTGCCAGCAGCGGGACTAGCGGAGGGGGCTGGGAGCAGTTCTTC,CASSGTSGGGWEQFF
TRBD1,.,TRBV19,TRBJ1-6,TGTGCCAGTACCCCCGGGACAGGGCAAAATTCACCCCTCCACTTT,CASTPGTGQNSPLHF
TRBD2,.,TRBV4-3,TRBJ2-1,TGCGCCAGCAGCCAAGATGAGCGGGGGGGCCGGAATGAGCAGTTCTTC,CASSQDERGGRNEQFF
.,.,TRBV4-1,TRBJ1-2,TGCGCCAGCAGCCAGACCCGGGAACTCAACTATGGCTACACCTTC,CASSQTRELNYGYTF
.,few,TRBV5-1,TRBJ2-7,TGCGCCAGCAGCTTGGGGACAGCACCCTACGAGCAGTACTTC,CASSLGTAPYEQYF
.,few,TRBV11-3,TRBJ2-1,TGTGCCAGCAGCTCGGGAAGTCGAGATGAGCAGTTCTTC,CASSSGSRDEQFF
TRBD1,.,TRBV9,TRBJ1-2,TGTGCCAGCAGCTCACAGACAGGGGTAGGCTATGGCTACACCTTC,CASSSQTGVGYGYTF
.,.,TRBV27,TRBJ2-5,TGTGCCAGCAGGCCCATACAGGGAGTAGAGACCCAGTACTTC,CASRPIQGVETQYF
TRBD2,few,TRBV9,TRBJ2-3,TGTGCCAGCAGCGTAGGGACTAGCGGGGGCACAGATACGCAGTATTTT,CASSVGTSGGTDTQYF
TRBD1,.,TRBV5-1,TRBJ1-5,TGCGCCAGCAGCTTGGGGGACAGGGAACAGCCCCAGCATTTT,CASSLGDREQPQHF
.,few,TRBV27,TRBJ2-1,TGTGCCAGCAGTTCCGGGGGTTACAGCTCCTACAATGAGCAGTTCTTC,CASSSGGYSSYNEQFF
.,.,TRBV11-2,TRBJ1-6,TGTGCCAGCTCGCCAGACTATAATTCACCCCTCCACTTT,CASSPDYNSPLHF
.,few,TRBV4-1,TRBJ2-2,TGCGCCAGCAGCCACGGCGGGGAGCTGTTTTTT,CASSHGGELFF